This TCR beta chain originates from a study of cytomegalovirus exposure and HLA in healthy donors (dated by TCRdb to about 2017). As for the study more broadly: An earlier analysis of a few hundred of the donors reported 276 Gb of sequence data and about 120 million unique TCR beta sequences obtained from 180 million or so T cells. An early release covering roughly 600 HLA-typed donors comprised 250 to 350 gigabases of sequencing data and tens of millions of unique TCR sequences. The genetic ancestry cluster associated with self-reported Caucasian donors included 81% of the 398 genotyped donors. The study aimed to test whether signatures of past pathogen exposure could be identified by cataloging public T cell receptors. Using immunosequencing, the study profiled T cell repertoires from 666 subjects and related those repertoires to cytomegalovirus serostatus. In addition to the first cohort of hundreds of subjects, a separate validation cohort of 120 different subjects was used. To predict cytomegalovirus infection status, the study brought together high-throughput TCR immunosequencing, statistical association of individual TCRs with disease status, and machine learning. To study patterns of TCR occurrence, a later analysis re-analyzed previously published TCR beta repertoires from just over 650 donors and added high-resolution HLA genotyping. In the later analysis, no new phenotypic data were used to find candidate immune exposures; instead, reliance was placed on TCR beta sequences and their occurrence across donors. An earlier analysis of several hundred of the donors applied high-throughput TCR beta sequencing to assess whether each TCR beta V gene segment acted as functional or pseudogenic. Donor age, sex, ethnicity and CMV serostatus were compiled together with the repertoire data. A later genetic analysis took genome-wide SNP genotypes for about 65% of the 666 donors and used that subset as a discovery cohort. Every discovery cohort repertoire had been produced on one sequencing platform. Class I and class II HLA loci were covered by the typing at four-digit resolution. The number of typed donors differed by locus: 629-630 for A, B, C, DRB1 and DQB1; about 520 for DQA1; some 610 for DPA1; and about 450 for DPB1. Roughly 5 DR-DQ haplotypes were treated as single units for association and clustering because of strong linkage in the cohort. On average, roughly 240,000 unique TCR beta nucleotide sequences were sequenced per donor among 398 genotyped donors of the cohort, with approximately 18% of those sequences being non-productive. Overall study results and their limits: A later analysis found that most CMV-associated TCR beta chains appeared HLA-restricted, with HLA associations seemingly driven largely by CMV exposure. Presence/absence analyses assumed roughly uniform sequencing depth across donors, an assumption that may not hold. In a later analysis, HLA-associated TCR beta chains showed more clonal expansion and lower generation probabilities than non-associated chains that were equally common. Because HLA typing was missing for some donors at each locus, association tests included only the typed subset. A later analysis associated 17,000 or so TCR beta sequences with specific HLA alleles at a false discovery rate of 0.05. Across donors, most TCR sequences were observed very rarely, whereas some public TCRs were present in many individuals. The earlier analysis of approximately 590 of the donors excluded around 17 rarely observed V segments, including chromosome 9 orphons, because counts were too low. The authors suggested that the approach could potentially be generalized to other disease states and immunological phenotypes. According to a later analysis, parvovirus B19, influenza, CMV and Epstein-Barr virus appeared linked to several top co-occurrence clusters. A later genetic analysis associated a missense DCLRE1C variant with V-gene and J-gene trimming of TCR beta chains, and an independent cohort replicated the association. The sequencing pipeline was judged likely to have produced a cluster of highly shared sequence variants as a technical artifact. The classifier was reported to diagnose cytomegalovirus status with high specificity and sensitivity in both the original and validation cohorts. When HLA alleles, especially DR and DQ, strongly co-occurred, TCR associations were difficult to assign to individual alleles. A later genetic analysis reported fewer N-insertions in productive TCRs among donors in an Asian-associated ancestry cluster than the roughly 690-donor mean. Correlated functional status among segregating V segments might reflect linkage disequilibrium, but an unknown experimental factor could not be ruled out. In an earlier analysis of 500 to 650 of the donors, most TCR beta V segments appeared in productive rearrangements about 90% or about 30% of the time, broadly matching IMGT annotations. A further reported finding was that TCR beta sequences accurately predicted the HLA-A and HLA-B alleles for most subjects in the first cohort. Because the 87-base-pair reads could not distinguish some IMGT-functional V segments, including TRBV6-2 and TRBV6-3, those segments were excluded. In a later analysis, the rate of TCR association differed among HLA loci, with DRB1 alleles having the most associated TCRs and HLA-C alleles having the fewest. CMV serostatus was the only immune exposure information available for the cohort. In this cohort, only TCR beta chains were sequenced, and detectable features were limited by the absence of alpha or paired-chain data. Three of the identified cytomegalovirus-associated TCR beta chains were confirmed in vitro to be specific for cytomegalovirus antigens. The study gave a list of under 200 TCR beta chains associated with cytomegalovirus.

CDR1 is given as MRHNA and CDR2 as SNTAGT, both from the germline V gene. V lost 5 bases and J lost 0 bases, and the count of bases not matched to a germline gene is 6. Its CDR3 holds 16 amino acids, cysteine through phenylalanine. Kept here is only the CDR3 DNA, which spans 48 bases and is read in frame from base 1. The cohort comprised approximately 700 healthy bone marrow donors. All cohort members were sampled while nominally healthy, although unrecorded immune exposures were likely present. The donor tested CMV seronegative and was one of the 352 seronegative cohort members. Each donor provided a peripheral blood sample, and peripheral blood mononuclear cells were used for TCR beta sequencing. The Qiagen DNeasy Blood Extraction Kit was used to extract genomic DNA from the blood cell samples. This clone has only one observation. Which antigen it targets is not known. Base-call qualities are not available, and no considerably larger clone is one nucleotide away.

The library came from the immunoSEQ multiplex PCR assay. For the multiplex PCR, a mixture combining 60 forward primers for TCR Vbeta segments and 13 reverse primers for TCR Jbeta segments was used. The CDR3 region of rearranged TCR beta genes was amplified from genomic DNA with a multiplex PCR assay. The amplified TCR beta libraries were sequenced on the Illumina HiSeq System as 87-base-pair reads. The authors' pipeline ran thus. A later analysis counted 65 million to 90 million unique TCR beta chains across the 600 to 850 repertoires, and roughly 11 million of these chains were shared by at least two donors. Raw reads were error-corrected and collapsed into unique sequences with a nearest-neighbor algorithm that merged closely related sequences to remove PCR and sequencing errors. Alignment of CDR3 sequences to IMGT reference sequences was used to assign V, D and J gene segments. For a sequence to be retained, a match of at least six nucleotides was required to both a V gene segment and a J gene segment. Rearrangements were classified as productive when the CDR3 lacked stop codons and remained in frame with V and J, and all other rearrangements were classified as non-productive. CDR3 was defined according to IMGT convention as the region running from the second conserved V-encoded cysteine to the conserved J-encoded phenylalanine. The earlier analysis of 550 to 650 of the donors excluded any sequence lacking an unambiguous match to a single V gene segment. In an earlier analysis of roughly 600 of the donors, a V segment was called functional when productive rearrangements were above 56.7%, and segregating when the standard deviation between donors exceeded 5%. To diagnose cytomegalovirus status from the catalog of TCR beta chain sequences, a statistical classification framework was built. In a later analysis, TCR nucleotide sequences were compared against IMGT/GENE-DB human TR gene sequences so that V and J genes could be assigned. Using the TCRdist pipeline, a later analysis assigned CDR3 sequences along with most-parsimonious VDJ recombination scenarios. A later analysis defined each TCR beta chain by its CDR3 amino acid sequence plus V-gene family, and excluded reads lacking a unique V-gene family. A later analysis removed several hundred highly shared, low-generation-probability nucleotide sequences to deal with suspected cross-contamination and a sequencing artifact. In a later analysis, a clonal expansion index was calculated for each public chain from normalized within-repertoire ranks of inferred template counts. In a later analysis, generation probabilities were computed with a VDJ recombination model fitted to out-of-frame rearrangements, and the resulting probabilities were checked against IGoR. Hypergeometric tests were used in a later analysis to score TCR-TCR, TCR-HLA and TCR-CMV co-occurrence, with a repertoire-size bias correction applied to the TCR pairs. To estimate false discovery rates, a later analysis permuted the HLA or CMV assignments 20 times. In a later analysis, co-occurring TCRs were grouped using DBSCAN, and TCRdist sequence similarity was added for clustering within HLA-allele-positive subsets. Co-occurrence clustering excluded repertoires with fewer than 30,000 or more than 120,000 public chains, plus five with anomalous nucleotide sharing. This immuneACCESS table, as held by TCRdb, lists in-frame sequences with V and J called but not all clones. Of the missing ones, under half trace to an unresolved V gene in checked studies; the others have no known cause. That table supplies the V and J calls and clone size; D and trimming were determined from the DNA. The sample records 65,000 to 100,000 clones, 75% of which are singletons. The top ten constitute 2.2% of the sample.

The sequence joins TRBV6-4 to TRBJ2-2; the junction holds 7 bases that match TRBD2. Specimen: PBMCs. The origin of this receptor is a man aged 40-50 years in good health and CMV-seronegative. The sequenced DNA is TGTGCCAGCAGTCGGGGAGGGCTGGCGAACACCGGGGAGCTGTTTTTT. Translation gives CASSRGGLANTGELFF.